A single sample gave rise to the 25 T cell receptor beta chains below, sequenced in a study of T cell responses to AZD1222 COVID-19 vaccine. Repertoires were generated with immunoSEQ multiplex PCR, while TCRdb's copy carries only in-frame clones and drops some. The sample lists approximately 70,000 clones; approximately 90% were seen once. The sample was peripheral blood, taken on day 0 of AZD1222 vaccination. All receptors come from an adult in good health.

This clone was seen more than once but under ten times. The rearrangement joins TRBV7-9 to TRBJ2-3, with D tentatively TRBD1 or TRBD2 (6 bases each). Looked up from germline, CDR1 is SEHNR and CDR2 is FQNEAQ (reference sequence). V shed 5 bases and J shed 1 base, with 16 bases lying between them. The CDR3 extends over 16 amino acids. The CDR3 DNA follows: TGTGCCAGCAGCCCGGGGGCCGATGGAGGCACAGATACGCAGTATTTT. Its translation: CASSPGADGGTDTQYF.

The CDR3 sequence is CASSLGRGTGFYEQYF. CDR3 nucleotide sequence: TGTGCCAGCAGCTTAGGCCGAGGGACAGGTTTCTACGAGCAGTACTTC. The chain couples TRBV13 to TRBJ2-7; 8 bases are a match to TRBD1. The germline V gene has CDR1 PRHDT and CDR2 FYEKMQ (reference sequence). J was trimmed by 3 bases and V by 0 bases; bases with no gene match: 7. This CDR3 contains 16 residues.

The chain employs TRBV5-8 and TRBJ2-5; 12 nucleotides match TRBD2. The germline CDR1 and CDR2 sequences are SGHTS and YDEGEE. The CDR3 has 15 amino acids. With 4 bases clipped from V and 2 bases from J, the junction kept 3 bases outside the gene matches. The CDR3 loop reads CASSTGTSGQETQYF. The DNA for the CDR3 is TGTGCCAGCAGCACCGGGACTAGCGGGCAAGAGACCCAGTACTTC.

The chain combines TRBV28 with TRBJ1-1, with D maybe TRBD1 (6 bases). This CDR3 is built from 14 residues. V lost 3 bases, J lost 4 bases, and 12 bases lay in between. Germline assignment: CDR1 MDHEN and CDR2 SYDVKM. DNA for the CDR3: TGTGCCAGCAGTTTGGTCGAAGGGGGCACTGAAGCTTTCTTT. Its protein is CASSLVEGGTEAFF. Full variable domain (rest looked up from reference TRBV28 and TRBJ1-1): DVKVTQSSRYLVKRTGEKVFLECVQDMDHENMFWYRQDPGLGLRLIYFSYDVKMKEKGDIPEGYSVSREKKERFSLILESASTNQTSMYLCASSLVEGGTEAFFGQGTRLTVV.

The V and J genes are TRBV7-2 and TRBJ2-5; 8 bases are a match to TRBD1. The length of the CDR3 is 14 residues. Trimming removed 5 bases from V and 2 bases from J; junction bases left unmatched: 4. Germline V gives CDR1 SGHTA, CDR2 FQGNSA. CDR3 DNA: TGTGCCAGCAGCGGCAACAGGGGGCAAGAGACCCAGTACTTC. This translates into CASSGNRGQETQYF.

V and J are TRBV3-1 (or the pseudogene TRBV3-2) and TRBJ1-1, with D possibly TRBD1 on 5 matching bases. This CDR3 has 14 amino acids. The germline V gene has CDR1 LGHDT and CDR2 YNNKEL (reference sequence). Trimming removed 8 bases at V and 1 base at J, with 14 bases between. The CDR3 reads CASAEQVRNTEAFF. Written as DNA, the CDR3 is TGTGCCAGCGCTGAACAGGTCCGGAACACTGAAGCTTTCTTT.

This clone was recorded a few times. Other DNA sequences from this sample encode an identical CDR3 as well. The rearrangement links TRBV6-2 or TRBV6-3 to TRBJ2-1; no clear D gene. Germline V gene data show CDR1 as MNHEY and CDR2 as SVGEGT. CDR3 length: 13 amino acids. Trimming stripped 2 bases from V and 4 bases from J, with 6 bases between. CDR3 DNA sequence: TGTGCCAGCAGTTACGTTCCTTACAATGAGCAGTTCTTC. Translating it yields CASSYVPYNEQFF.

The V gene is TRBV19, the J gene TRBJ1-6; TRBD1 is a possible D gene (6 bases). The V gene's germline CDR1 is LNHDA and CDR2 SQIVND (reference sequence). CDR3 length equals 16 residues. V lost 3 bases, J lost 8 bases, and 17 bases lay in between. CDR3 bases: TGTGCCAGTAGTATCGGACAGCCTGGTCTAGATTCACCCCTCCACTTT. Its protein is CASSIGQPGLDSPLHF.

Here the CDR3 reads CATSSQDLGDYTDTQYF. DNA of the CDR3: TGTGCCACCAGCTCCCAAGACCTCGGGGACTATACAGATACGCAGTATTTT. The chain is built from TRBV15 and TRBJ2-3; 7 bases agree with TRBD2. Germline trimming cut 5 bases from V and 3 bases from J; bases unmatched to any gene: 14. Germline V gene sequence: CDR1 LNHNV, CDR2 YYDKDF (reference sequence). The CDR3 covers 17 residues.

CDR3 sequence (DNA): TGCGCCAGCAGCCATTTCGAAGCGGGAGTACGAGAGACCCAGTACTTC. It encodes CASSHFEAGVRETQYF. V is TRBV4-3 and J is TRBJ2-5, with 8 bases fitting TRBD2. Trimming took 3 bases from V and 4 from J; bases not matched to a gene: 10. The length of the CDR3 is 16 residues. The germline V gene encodes CDR1 LGHNA and CDR2 YSLEER.

This clone showed up just once. The genes are TRBV29-1 and TRBJ1-1; the match to TRBD1 covers 8 bases. V shed 4 bases and J 4 bases; nucleotides not matched to a gene: 8. Germline CDR1 is SQVTM and CDR2 is ANQGSEA. The CDR3 length is 14 residues. The CDR3 region is CSVARGQASTEAFF. The CDR3 DNA reads as TGCAGCGTTGCCCGGGGACAGGCAAGCACTGAAGCTTTCTTT.

The V call is TRBV30, the J call TRBJ1-4, with D possibly matching TRBD1 (5 bases). The CDR3 consists of 13 residues. Germline V CDR1 and CDR2: GTSNPN, SVGIG (reference sequence). The V gene lost 1 base and the J gene lost 8 bases, with 11 bases spanning the gap. CDR3 amino acids: CAWSGDSSEKLFF. CDR3 coding DNA: TGTGCCTGGAGTGGAGACAGCAGCGAAAAACTGTTTTTT.

The rearrangement uses TRBV29-1 and TRBJ1-1, with a weak D call TRBD1 (6 bases). The V gene's germline CDR1 is SQVTM and CDR2 ANQGSEA. Between the trimmed V and J ends, which lost 4 bases and 11 bases, there was a span of 20 bases. This CDR3 spans 13 amino acids. The CDR3 region is CSVVSGGAAGAFF. The CDR3 DNA is TGCAGCGTTGTATCGGGGGGGGCCGCTGGTGCTTTCTTT.

The V gene is TRBV3-1 (or the pseudogene TRBV3-2), the J gene TRBJ1-6, with 7 bases matching TRBD1. This CDR3 spans 16 amino acids. With 0 bases clipped from V and 6 bases from J, the junction kept 5 bases outside the gene matches. Germline V lookup: CDR1 LGHDT, CDR2 YNNKEL (reference sequence). The CDR3 DNA reads as TGTGCCAGCAGCCAAGATGGGGGACAGATTAATTCACCCCTCCACTTT. Translated: CASSQDGGQINSPLHF.

The V call is TRBV7-9, the J call TRBJ2-7; TRBD1 aligns across 9 bases. The CDR3 has 15 residues. J lost 3 bases, V lost 5 bases, and 8 bases had no gene match. Germline V gene lookup returns CDR1 SEHNR and CDR2 FQNEAQ (reference sequence). The CDR3 DNA reads TGTGCCAGCAGCCACACAGGGGGCAGGGGCTACGAGCAGTACTTC. Residues: CASSHTGGRGYEQYF. Full variable domain (outside the CDR3, taken from reference TRBV7-9 and TRBJ2-7): DTGVSQNPRHKITKRGQNVTFRCDPISEHNRLYWYRQTLGQGPEFLTYFQNEAQLEKSRLLSDRFSAERPKGSFSTLEIQRTEQGDSAMYLCASSHTGGRGYEQYFGPGTRLTVT.

The chain has TRBV7-9 and TRBJ2-3, with D unresolved. Germline V lookup: CDR1 SEHNR, CDR2 FQNEAQ (reference sequence). V dropped 6 bases and J dropped 2 bases, with 12 bases sitting between them. The CDR3 length is 14 residues. In DNA, the CDR3 is TGTGCCAGCAGTTTGGGGTCCTACACAGATACGCAGTATTTT. It encodes CASSLGSYTDTQYF.

The J gene is TRBJ2-1, the V gene TRBV3-1 (or the pseudogene TRBV3-2); 8 nucleotides line up with TRBD2. The CDR3 is 16 residues long. J lost 3 bases, V lost 5 bases, and 9 bases had no gene match. Germline V gene lookup returns CDR1 LGHDT and CDR2 YNNKEL (reference sequence). CDR3: CASSVWLAGNYNEQFF. CDR3 DNA: TGTGCCAGCAGCGTTTGGCTAGCGGGTAACTACAATGAGCAGTTCTTC.

J is TRBJ1-6 and V is TRBV30; D call uncertain. The V end was cut by 1 base, the J end by 0 bases, with 19 bases between. Germline assignment: CDR1 GTSNPN and CDR2 SVGIG (reference sequence). The CDR3 spans 19 residues. The CDR3 reads CAWSALRTMKSSYNSPLHF. The CDR3 DNA follows: TGTGCCTGGAGTGCCCTGAGGACCATGAAGAGCTCCTATAATTCACCCCTCCACTTT.

This clone was detected once. CDR3 sequence: CASSQDRGSNQPQHF. The CDR3 DNA reads TGCGCCAGCAGCCAGGACAGGGGGAGCAATCAGCCCCAGCATTTT. The V gene is TRBV4-1, the J gene TRBJ1-5; 10 positions agree with TRBD1. Germline CDR1 is MGHRA and CDR2 is YSYEKL. The CDR3 length is 15 residues. Unmatched junction bases numbered 0, after V lost 3 bases and J lost 1 base.

The CDR3 spells CASSGPRWDRIMNTEAFF. The DNA of the CDR3 is TGTGCCAGTTCGGGCCCGCGATGGGACAGAATCATGAACACTGAAGCTTTCTTT. The V call is TRBV28, the J call TRBJ1-1; 7 nucleotides align to TRBD1. Germline CDR1 reads MDHEN; CDR2 reads SYDVKM. V trimming: 9 bases; J trimming: 0 bases; junction bases outside the gene matches: 19. This CDR3 spans 18 amino acids.

This clone was seen more than once but under ten times. CDR3 in DNA: TGTGCCAGCAGCTTCCCGGGATCCAACTATGGCTACACCTTC. The encoded protein is CASSFPGSNYGYTF. This chain links TRBV5-5 with TRBJ1-2, with D unclear. CDR3 length equals 14 residues. The ends were cut back, 2 bases at V and 2 bases at J, with 10 bases in the middle. Germline loops: CDR1 SGHKS, CDR2 YYEKEE (reference sequence).

This chain joins TRBV27 and TRBJ1-1; D is unclear. The germline gives CDR1 MNHEY, CDR2 SMNVEV (reference sequence). Trimming left V 5 bases short and J 1 base short, with 5 bases between. The CDR3 sequence is 12 residues long. CDR3: CASSLGNTEAFF. The CDR3 DNA sequence: TGTGCCAGCAGTCTTGGGAACACTGAAGCTTTCTTT.

This rearrangement joins TRBV5-1 to TRBJ1-3; D call uncertain. CDR3 length: 14 residues. V was pared by 5 bases and J by 0 bases, with 9 bases between. Per germline, CDR1 SGHRS and CDR2 YFSETQ. The CDR3 DNA reads as TGCGCCAGCAGGGCTCTGAACTCTGGAAACACCATATATTTT. This translates into CASRALNSGNTIYF. The full variable domain, its missing parts supplied by reference TRBV5-1 and TRBJ1-3, is KAGVTQTPRYLIKTRGQQVTLSCSPISGHRSVSWYQQTPGQGLQFLFEYFSETQRNKGNFPGRFSGRQFSNSRSEMNVSTLELGDSALYLCASRALNSGNTIYFGEGSWLTVV.

The chain combines TRBV11-2 with TRBJ2-3; 8 bases align to TRBD2. The CDR3 has 16 amino acids. Per the germline V gene, CDR1 is SGHAT and CDR2 is FQNNGV. The junction had 4 bases not matched to a gene; V was cut back by 2 bases and J by 0 bases. CDR3 sequence (DNA): TGTGCCAGCAGCTTATCCACTAGCGGAAGCACAGATACGCAGTATTTT. Translated: CASSLSTSGSTDTQYF.

This clone is a singleton in its sample. Here the CDR3 reads CASSPTIPGGGTQYF. CDR3 nucleotides: TGTGCCAGCAGCCCGACCATTCCTGGGGGGGGCACGCAGTATTTT. The chain combines TRBV6-5 with TRBJ2-3, with D perhaps matching TRBD2 (7 bases). V lost 6 bases and J 9 bases, leaving 22 bases between the germline ends. Germline V gives CDR1 MNHEY, CDR2 SVGAGI. CDR3 length: 15 amino acids.